Detailed here is one T cell receptor beta chain. These data belong to a study of T cell changes during pregnancy in multiple sclerosis. The repertoire was sequenced with immunoSEQ multiplex PCR; TCRdb's copy has only in-frame clones and lacks some. The data hold tens of thousands of clones, with around 93% observed a single time. The source was CD4+ T cells from peripheral blood mononuclear cells, collected after pregnancy. The origin of this receptor is a female donor with multiple sclerosis, enrolled in a pregnancy study.

CDR3 in amino acids: CASSQVRALSVSPLHF. CDR3 DNA sequence: TGCGCCAGCAGCCAAGTACGAGCCCTATCCGTTTCACCCCTCCACTTT. The chain is built from TRBV4-3 and TRBJ1-6; D gene ambiguous. This CDR3 has 16 residues. In germline, CDR1 is LGHNA, CDR2 YSLEER. The V and J ends lost 1 base and 9 bases respectively, with 16 bases between them.